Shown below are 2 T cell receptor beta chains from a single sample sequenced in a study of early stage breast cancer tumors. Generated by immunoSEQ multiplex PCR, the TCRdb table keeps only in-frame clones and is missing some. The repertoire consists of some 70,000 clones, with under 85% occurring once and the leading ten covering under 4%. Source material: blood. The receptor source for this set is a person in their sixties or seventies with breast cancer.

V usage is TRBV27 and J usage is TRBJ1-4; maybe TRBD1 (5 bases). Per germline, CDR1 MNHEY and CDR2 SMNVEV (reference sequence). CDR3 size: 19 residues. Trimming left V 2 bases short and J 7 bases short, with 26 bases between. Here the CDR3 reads CASSLKGKGLGRRGEKLFF. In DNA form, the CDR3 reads TGTGCCAGCAGTTTAAAGGGAAAGGGGTTGGGGCGCCGGGGTGAAAAACTGTTTTTT.

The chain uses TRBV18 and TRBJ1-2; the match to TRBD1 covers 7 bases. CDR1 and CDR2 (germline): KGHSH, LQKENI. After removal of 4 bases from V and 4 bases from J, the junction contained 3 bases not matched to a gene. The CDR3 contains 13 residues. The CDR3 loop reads CASSQGASYGYTF. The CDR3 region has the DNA TGTGCCAGCTCACAGGGGGCAAGCTATGGCTACACCTTC.